The rows below give T cell receptor beta chains drawn from one sample of a study of blood T cell repertoires in COVID-19. Clones were read by immunoSEQ multiplex PCR, and TCRdb kept only the in-frame ones, dropping some. The sample lists about 240,000 clones, more than 80% occurring once. The sequencing sample was made of peripheral blood. The receptors shown here come from a human donor in a cohort sampled during active COVID-19. Each CDR3 is given with its conserved first and last residue. D genes are given only for firm matches. Some rows mark clone size as missing; the rest say once, few, many or name a class of expanded clone.

TRBV15	TRBJ2-3	-	-	CATSRDLTQGRRTDTQYF	TGTGCCACCAGCAGAGATTTGACCCAGGGGCGGAGGACAGATACGCAGTATTTT
TRBV19	TRBJ2-6	-	-	CASSIDRVRGYSSGANVLTF	TGTGCCAGTAGTATAGATCGTGTAAGGGGATATAGCTCTGGGGCCAACGTCCTGACTTTC
TRBV4-1	TRBJ1-2	-	-	CASSHGNRALSYTF	TGCGCCAGCAGCCATGGGAACAGGGCCCTGTCCTACACCTTC
TRBV6-2/TRBV6-3	TRBJ1-1	-	-	CASSYTGNTEAFF	TGTGCCAGCAGTTACACAGGGAACACTGAAGCTTTCTTT
TRBV28	TRBJ2-6	-	-	CASRGLSGANVLTF	TGTGCCAGCAGGGGGCTCTCTGGGGCCAACGTCCTGACTTTC
TRBV11-2	TRBJ2-7	-	-	CASSHVEYEQYF	TGTGCCAGCAGCCATGTGGAGTACGAGCAGTACTTC
TRBV30	TRBJ1-1	TRBD1	-	CAWSVRRQGAGNTEAFF	TGTGCCTGGAGTGTACGAAGACAGGGGGCCGGGAACACTGAAGCTTTCTTT
TRBV5-1	TRBJ2-5	TRBD2	-	CASSLAGGRETQYF	TGCGCCAGCAGCTTAGCGGGGGGGAGAGAGACCCAGTACTTC
TRBV28	TRBJ2-6	-	-	CASSLSQQGPGANVLTF	TGTGCCAGCAGTTTATCCCAACAGGGCCCTGGGGCCAACGTCCTGACTTTC
TRBV18	TRBJ2-5	TRBD1	once	CASSPGGQGSQETQYF	TGTGCCAGCTCACCGGGAGGACAGGGATCCCAAGAGACCCAGTACTTC
TRBV6-1	TRBJ2-2	-	-	CASSEGLASGELFF	TGTGCCAGCAGTGAAGGGCTAGCATCCGGGGAGCTGTTTTTT
TRBV28	TRBJ1-4	TRBD1	-	CASSIPGQGVFAEKLFF	TGTGCCAGCAGCATTCCGGGACAGGGGGTCTTTGCTGAAAAACTGTTTTTT
TRBV30	TRBJ2-2	TRBD1	-	CARGQGAPGELFF	TGTGCCAGAGGACAGGGGGCACCCGGGGAGCTGTTTTTT
TRBV4-1	TRBJ2-2	TRBD1	-	CASSQGGQGANTGELFF	TGCGCCAGCAGCCAAGGAGGACAGGGGGCGAACACCGGGGAGCTGTTTTTT
TRBV12-3/TRBV12-4	TRBJ2-2	-	-	CASSLRVTGELFF	TGTGCCAGCAGTTTACGGGTAACCGGGGAGCTGTTTTTT
TRBV27	TRBJ1-1	-	-	CASRRQVGGGTEAFF	TGTGCCAGCAGGCGCCAGGTGGGGGGTGGCACTGAAGCTTTCTTT
TRBV30	TRBJ1-4	-	-	CAWSAQITTNEKLFF	TGTGCCTGGAGTGCTCAGATTACAACTAATGAAAAACTGTTTTTT
TRBV3-1/TRBV3-2	TRBJ1-1	-	-	CASSQVRGLEAFF	TGTGCCAGCAGCCAAGTAAGGGGCCTTGAAGCTTTCTTT
TRBV6-5	TRBJ2-5	TRBD1	-	CASSPTGGTETQYF	TGTGCCAGCAGTCCGACAGGGGGCACAGAGACCCAGTACTTC
TRBV6-5	TRBJ1-6	-	-	CASREGDSPLHF	TGTGCCAGCAGGGAGGGAGATTCACCCCTCCACTTT
TRBV6-2/TRBV6-3	TRBJ1-2	-	-	CASSITENYGYTF	TGTGCCAGCAGCATCACAGAGAACTATGGCTACACCTTC
TRBV28	TRBJ1-2	-	once	CASNEGVRGYTF	TGTGCCAGCAATGAAGGGGTACGAGGCTACACCTTC
TRBV28	TRBJ2-3	-	-	CACSRDTSTDTQYF	TGTGCCTGTTCAAGGGACACTAGCACAGATACGCAGTATTTT
TRBV4-2	TRBJ1-2	-	few	CASSQDHREHYGYTF	TGTGCCAGCAGCCAAGATCACCGAGAGCACTATGGCTACACCTTC
TRBV3-1/TRBV3-2	TRBJ1-1	TRBD1	few	CASSTGQGRPMNTEAFF	TGTGCCAGCAGCACAGGACAGGGGAGGCCCATGAACACTGAAGCTTTCTTT
TRBV6-5	TRBJ1-2	TRBD1	-	CASSQGQGGGYTF	TGTGCCAGCAGTCAGGGACAGGGGGGTGGCTACACCTTC
TRBV19	TRBJ1-5	TRBD1	-	CASTSYWGQGNQPQHF	TGTGCCAGTACCTCATATTGGGGACAGGGCAATCAGCCCCAGCATTTT
TRBV24-1	TRBJ2-1	TRBD1	-	CATSRGPPYNEQFF	TGTGCCACCTCGAGGGGGCCCCCCTACAATGAGCAGTTCTTC
TRBV5-6	TRBJ1-6	TRBD1	-	CASSSRGLLNSPLHF	TGTGCCAGCAGCTCCAGGGGGCTGTTAAATTCACCCCTCCACTTT
TRBV7-9	TRBJ1-4	TRBD1	-	CASSASGTGGEKLFF	TGTGCCAGCAGCGCATCCGGGACAGGGGGTGAAAAACTGTTTTTT
TRBV4-1	TRBJ1-2	TRBD1	few	CASSPTRDRLYGYTF	TGCGCCAGCAGCCCAACCCGGGACAGACTCTATGGCTACACCTTC
TRBV5-4	TRBJ2-5	TRBD1	once	CASSSDRGLETQYF	TGTGCCAGCAGCTCAGACAGGGGGCTTGAGACCCAGTACTTC
TRBV28	TRBJ2-3	-	-	CASLPTRVVDTQYF	TGTGCCAGCCTTCCGACGCGGGTGGTAGATACGCAGTATTTT
TRBV27	TRBJ2-1	TRBD1	-	CASSNRDRGYNEQFF	TGTGCCAGCAGTAACCGGGACAGGGGTTACAATGAGCAGTTCTTC
TRBV7-6	TRBJ1-4	-	few	CASSLEGRTNEKLFF	TGTGCCAGCAGCTTAGAGGGGAGGACTAATGAAAAACTGTTTTTT
TRBV6-5	TRBJ2-5	-	-	CASSPDRQETQYF	TGTGCCAGCAGCCCAGACAGACAAGAGACCCAGTACTTC
TRBV9	TRBJ1-6	TRBD1	-	CASSVLGGPDSPLHF	TGTGCCAGCAGCGTATTAGGGGGCCCAGATTCACCCCTCCACTTT
TRBV3-1/TRBV3-2	TRBJ2-1	TRBD2	-	CASSQDAFAGGRTTNEQFF	TGTGCCAGCAGCCAAGATGCATTCGCGGGGGGAAGAACTACGAATGAGCAGTTCTTC
TRBV27	TRBJ2-1	-	-	CASSLGRTAYNEQFF	TGTGCCAGCAGTTTAGGGCGTACCGCCTACAATGAGCAGTTCTTC
TRBV11-2	TRBJ1-2	-	once	CASSLLGAGANYGYTF	TGTGCCAGCAGCTTGTTGGGAGCCGGAGCTAACTATGGCTACACCTTC
TRBV6-4	TRBJ2-3	TRBD2	once	CASSDGGGTDTQYF	TGTGCCAGCAGTGATGGGGGGGGCACAGATACGCAGTATTTT
TRBV3-1/TRBV3-2	TRBJ2-1	TRBD2	-	CASSQMTSGAYNEQFF	TGTGCCAGCAGCCAAATGACTAGCGGGGCGTACAATGAGCAGTTCTTC
TRBV5-1	TRBJ1-3	TRBD1	-	CASSFAGQGGNTIYF	TGCGCCAGCAGTTTTGCGGGACAGGGGGGAAACACCATATATTTT
TRBV2	TRBJ2-1	TRBD2	few	CASSLSGGAVEQFF	TGTGCCAGCAGCCTTAGCGGGGGGGCGGTTGAGCAGTTCTTC
TRBV14	TRBJ1-1	-	-	CASSQDWRTEAFF	TGTGCCAGCAGCCAAGATTGGCGGACTGAAGCTTTCTTT
TRBV21-1	TRBJ2-1	-	once	CASSKDPGESYNEQFF	TGTGCCAGCAGCAAAGACCCGGGAGAGTCCTACAATGAGCAGTTCTTC
TRBV5-1	TRBJ2-2	-	-	CASSFSRVQLTGELFF	TGCGCCAGCAGCTTCTCCAGGGTGCAACTTACCGGGGAGCTGTTTTTT